These 9 T cell receptor beta chains were all obtained from the same sample, sequenced in a study of cytomegalovirus exposure and HLA in healthy donors (dated by TCRdb to 2015 to 2018). Receptors were amplified or captured by the immunoSEQ multiplex PCR assay. This is the immuneACCESS table as TCRdb keeps it, with only in-frame sequences that have V and J called. A part of the clones is gone; compared with another copy, unresolved V genes explain less than half, and the rest is unexplained. Counted in this sample were around 74,000 clones; around four fifths of them appeared once. The ten top clones hold less than 3% of the sample. The sample taken for sequencing was PBMCs. These receptors all stem from a man aged 30-40 years in good health and CMV-seronegative.

The rearrangement links TRBV5-1 to TRBJ1-2; 11 nucleotides line up with TRBD1. Germline values: CDR1 SGHRS, CDR2 YFSETQ. Trimming cost V 4 bases and J 8 bases; bases outside gene matches: 4. This CDR3 comprises 13 residues. The CDR3: CASSPGQGEGYTF. In DNA, the CDR3 is TGCGCCAGCAGCCCGGGACAGGGGGAAGGCTACACCTTC.

This clone was counted a single time. This sequence joins TRBV27 and TRBJ2-1; 12 positions agree with TRBD2. With 4 bases clipped from V and 2 bases from J, the junction kept 3 bases outside the gene matches. Germline CDR1 MNHEY, CDR2 SMNVEV (reference sequence). The CDR3 consists of 16 residues. DNA for the CDR3: TGTGCCAGCAGTTCCCTAGCGGGAGGGACCTACAATGAGCAGTTCTTC. It specifies CASSSLAGGTYNEQFF.

The V and J genes are TRBV5-1 and TRBJ2-5; perhaps TRBD1 as D (5 bases). Trimming took 0 bases from V and 1 from J, leaving 10 bases between them. Looked up from germline, CDR1 is SGHRS and CDR2 is YFSETQ. This CDR3 has 15 amino acids. For the CDR3, the DNA is TGCGCCAGCAGCTTGGGGGGCCCACCCCAAGAGACCCAGTACTTC. As protein: CASSLGGPPQETQYF.

The rearrangement links TRBV5-1 to TRBJ2-1; D perhaps matches TRBD2 (7 bases). With 4 bases removed from V and 6 bases from J, the gap between germline ends came to 20 bases. The germline CDR1 and CDR2 sequences are SGHRS and YFSETQ. This CDR3 spans 16 amino acids. The CDR3 region is CASSRGAGWITNEQFF. CDR3 DNA sequence: TGCGCCAGCAGCCGGGGGGCAGGTTGGATTACCAATGAGCAGTTCTTC.

The chain uses TRBV4-3 and TRBJ2-1; 10 bases line up with TRBD2. The CDR3 extends over 19 amino acids. Germline lookup yields CDR1 LGHNA and CDR2 YSLEER. V shed 0 bases and J 0 bases; nucleotides not matched to a gene: 8. The CDR3 coding sequence is TGCGCCAGCAGCCAAGATTCAAGCGGGAGGGCCCACTCCTACAATGAGCAGTTCTTC. This codes for CASSQDSSGRAHSYNEQFF.

V and J are TRBV30 and TRBJ2-7, with TRBD2 as a possible D gene (5 bases). Germline assignment: CDR1 GTSNPN and CDR2 SVGIG (reference sequence). Trimming pared 5 bases from V and 1 base from J, leaving 9 bases between. The CDR3 loop spans 12 amino acids. CDR3 nucleotide sequence: TGTGCCTGGTCCGGACTTTCCTACGAGCAGTACGTC. It translates to CAWSGLSYEQYV.

This clone occurred a few times. This chain uses TRBV5-1 with TRBJ2-1, with D perhaps TRBD1 (6 bases). V gave up 0 bases and J gave up 4 bases, with 23 bases separating them. CDR1 and CDR2 from the germline V gene are SGHRS and YFSETQ. This CDR3 contains 19 residues. CDR3 residues: CASSLGGLRTLIGYNEQFF. CDR3 coding DNA: TGCGCCAGCAGCTTGGGGGGGCTCCGGACGCTAATTGGATACAATGAGCAGTTCTTC.

The chain couples TRBV25-1 to TRBJ2-7; D may be TRBD2 (6 bases). Germline V gene data show CDR1 as MGHDK and CDR2 as SYGVNS. V lost 2 bases, J lost 6 bases, and 11 bases lay in between. This CDR3 contains 13 residues. CDR3 DNA sequence: TGTGCCAGCAGTGAAGAGGGAGGCCGCGAGCAGTACTTC. Translating gives CASSEEGGREQYF.

The chain is built from TRBV7-9 and TRBJ1-2; D uncertain. The CDR3 length is 14 residues. Germline values: CDR1 SEHNR, CDR2 FQNEAQ (reference sequence). V was cut by 3 bases and J by 4 bases, with 12 bases left in between. The CDR3 nucleotides are TGTGCCAGCAGCTTGGAGCTCCTAACCTATGGCTACACCTTC. Residues: CASSLELLTYGYTF.